The 14 T cell receptor beta chains reported below all come from one sample, sequenced in a study of blood T cell repertoires in COVID-19. Sequenced by immunoSEQ multiplex PCR; TCRdb stores in-frame clones only, minus some. The sample has some 220,000 clones, 75% to 90% seen once. Material for sequencing was PBMCs or T cells enriched from blood (not recorded which). The origin of the receptors is a woman between 18 and 29 years old in a cohort exposed to, infected with or recovered from COVID-19 (not recorded which).

In this sample, this clone turned up a few times. The chain couples TRBV4-1 to TRBJ1-3; D is undetermined. This CDR3 comprises 16 residues. The V and J ends lost 1 base and 0 bases respectively, with 10 bases between them. Germline lookup yields CDR1 MGHRA and CDR2 YSYEKL. As DNA, the CDR3 is TGCGCCAGCAGCCAAGGACAAGGAGGCTCTGGAAACACCATATATTTT. This gives the protein CASSQGQGGSGNTIYF.

The V gene is TRBV4-2, the J gene TRBJ1-2, with 7 bases identical to TRBD1. V was clipped by 2 bases and J by 6 bases; unmatched bases: 6. The CDR3 is 14 amino acids. CDR1 and CDR2 from the germline V gene are LGHNA and YNFKEQ. CDR3 nucleotides: TGTGCCAGCAGCCAAACCGACAGGGAAGATGGCTACACCTTC. It codes for CASSQTDREDGYTF.

In DNA, the CDR3 is TGTGCCAGCAGACCCACTAAGGGACTAGCGGGAGTATTCTACAATGAGCAGTTCTTC. Amino acid sequence: CASRPTKGLAGVFYNEQFF. The J gene is TRBJ2-1, the V gene TRBV2; 14 bases are a match to TRBD2. There are 19 residues in the CDR3. Germline assignment: CDR1 SNHLY and CDR2 FYNNEI. Trimming removed 6 bases from V and 3 bases from J; junction bases left unmatched: 13.

The CDR3 loop reads CASSRGGGDTQYF. Written as DNA, the CDR3 is TGTGCCAGCTCGAGGGGGGGTGGAGATACGCAGTATTTT. The V and J genes are TRBV19 and TRBJ2-3, with TRBD2 as a possible D gene (7 bases). CDR1 and CDR2 (germline): LNHDA, SQIVND (reference sequence). The CDR3 is 13 residues long. The germline V and J ends were trimmed by 9 bases and 5 bases, with 15 bases remaining between them.

The chain combines TRBV11-3 with TRBJ2-7; 10 positions match TRBD1. V lost 4 bases and J lost 0; bases outside the gene matches: 3. This CDR3 is 15 amino acids long. Germline V lookup: CDR1 SGHNT, CDR2 YENEEA. The CDR3 region is CASSSGQGGSYEQYF. The CDR3 nucleotides are TGTGCCAGCAGCTCCGGACAGGGGGGCTCCTACGAGCAGTACTTC.

The chain combines TRBV10-3 with TRBJ1-5; D may be TRBD1 (5 bases). There are 13 residues in the CDR3. Trimming stripped 10 bases from V and 3 bases from J, with 13 bases between. Per germline, CDR1 ENHRY and CDR2 SYGVKD. The CDR3 region is CATGGGSNQPQHF. The CDR3 nucleotides are TGTGCCACTGGGGGGGGGTCCAATCAGCCCCAGCATTTT.

The chain employs TRBV7-2 and TRBJ1-1, with unresolved D. Germline CDR1 and CDR2: SGHTA and FQGNSA. Trimming took 1 base from V and 8 from J, leaving 11 bases between them. The CDR3 consists of 13 residues. Here the CDR3 reads CASSLVTAAEAFF. The CDR3, as DNA: TGTGCCAGCAGCTTAGTAACAGCAGCCGAAGCTTTCTTT. Combining the CDR3 with reference TRBV7-2 and TRBJ1-1 gives the whole variable domain GAGVSQSPSNKVTEKGKDVELRCDPISGHTALYWYRQSLGQGLEFLIYFQGNSAPDKSGLPSDRFSAERTGGSVSTLTIQRTQQEDSAVYLCASSLVTAAEAFFGQGTRLTVV.

This sequence joins TRBV2 and TRBJ1-3, with 8 nucleotides matching TRBD1. After removal of 6 bases from V and 0 bases from J, the junction contained 7 bases not matched to a gene. This CDR3 has 16 residues. Germline V gene sequence: CDR1 SNHLY, CDR2 FYNNEI. The CDR3 nucleotides are TGTGCCAGCAGCTCCTGGACAGGGCTCTCTGGAAACACCATATATTTT. The encoded protein is CASSSWTGLSGNTIYF. The full variable domain, with the rest looked up from reference TRBV2 and TRBJ1-3, is EPEVTQTPSHQVTQMGQEVILRCVPISNHLYFYWYRQILGQKVEFLVSFYNNEISEKSEIFDDQFSVERPDGSNFTLKIRSTKLEDSAMYFCASSSWTGLSGNTIYFGEGSWLTVV.

The rearrangement uses TRBV3-1 (or the pseudogene TRBV3-2) and TRBJ2-7; D ambiguous. V was clipped by 5 bases and J by 4 bases, with 9 bases between them. The CDR3 totals 12 residues. Germline CDR1 and CDR2: LGHDT and YNNKEL (reference sequence). CDR3 in DNA: TGTGCCAGCAGCTCACAGAAGTACGAGCAGTACTTC. Translating gives CASSSQKYEQYF.

The gene calls are TRBV3-1 (or the pseudogene TRBV3-2) and TRBJ2-4; 13 bases are shared with TRBD2. The V segment lost 1 base and the J segment 6 bases; nucleotides outside the gene matches: 6. The CDR3 contains 17 residues. Germline V gene data show CDR1 as LGHDT and CDR2 as YNNKEL (reference sequence). The CDR3 nucleotides read TGTGCCAGCAGCCAAGGTGGACTAGCGGGAGAAGGAAACATTCAGTACTTC. The encoded protein is CASSQGGLAGEGNIQYF.

The chain combines TRBV5-4 with TRBJ2-2, with a weak D call TRBD2 (5 bases). The germline V gene has CDR1 SGHNT and CDR2 YYREEE (reference sequence). This CDR3 comprises 14 residues. Between the trimmed V and J ends, which lost 4 bases and 8 bases, there was a span of 15 bases. Here the CDR3 reads CASSPSYGGGELFF. DNA of the CDR3: TGTGCCAGCAGCCCCTCTTACGGAGGTGGGGAGCTGTTTTTT.

The V gene is TRBV4-1, the J gene TRBJ1-6, with 10 bases identical to TRBD1. Germline V gives CDR1 MGHRA, CDR2 YSYEKL. J lost 5 bases, V lost 1 base, and 5 bases had no gene match. This CDR3 has 17 amino acids. The CDR3 coding sequence is TGCGCCAGCAGCCAAGTCGGGACAGGGGAACATAATTCACCCCTCCACTTT. It is translated as CASSQVGTGEHNSPLHF.

This chain links TRBV29-1 with TRBJ1-3; D unresolved. In germline, CDR1 is SQVTM, CDR2 ANQGSEA. V was cut by 3 bases and J by 0 bases, with 6 bases left in between. The CDR3 totals 13 residues. This chain's CDR3 is CSVDENSGNTIYF. The CDR3, as DNA: TGCAGCGTTGATGAGAACTCTGGAAACACCATATATTTT. Combining the CDR3 with reference TRBV29-1 and TRBJ1-3 gives the whole variable domain SAVISQKPSRDICQRGTSLTIQCQVDSQVTMMFWYRQQPGQSLTLIATANQGSEATYESGFVIDKFPISRPNLTFSTLTVSNMSPEDSSIYLCSVDENSGNTIYFGEGSWLTVV.

This clone was found a few times. V is TRBV5-4 and J is TRBJ2-3; D not certain. The V gene lost 9 bases and the J gene lost 5 bases, with 10 bases spanning the gap. The CDR3 contains 11 residues. Germline V lookup: CDR1 SGHNT, CDR2 YYREEE (reference sequence). The CDR3 region is CATTDLDTQYF. The CDR3 DNA follows: TGTGCCACCACAGACCTAGATACGCAGTATTTT.